This TCR beta chain appears in the sequencing data of a study of blood T cell repertoires in COVID-19. Sequenced by immunoSEQ multiplex PCR; TCRdb stores in-frame clones only, minus some. The sample lists roughly 49,000 clones, approximately 86% seen once, with approximately 15% in the top ten. The ends were cut back, 0 bases at V and 4 bases at J, with 7 bases in the middle. The CDR3 has 13 residues. Germline V gives CDR1 SGHDN, CDR2 FVKESK. The source of this sequence is a man between 35 and 55 years old with acute or convalescent COVID-19. The specimen was peripheral blood. V and J are TRBV14 and TRBJ2-7, with D unresolved. CDR3 amino acids: CASSQDLVYEQYF. CDR3 sequence (DNA): TGTGCCAGCAGCCAAGATCTCGTATACGAGCAGTACTTC.